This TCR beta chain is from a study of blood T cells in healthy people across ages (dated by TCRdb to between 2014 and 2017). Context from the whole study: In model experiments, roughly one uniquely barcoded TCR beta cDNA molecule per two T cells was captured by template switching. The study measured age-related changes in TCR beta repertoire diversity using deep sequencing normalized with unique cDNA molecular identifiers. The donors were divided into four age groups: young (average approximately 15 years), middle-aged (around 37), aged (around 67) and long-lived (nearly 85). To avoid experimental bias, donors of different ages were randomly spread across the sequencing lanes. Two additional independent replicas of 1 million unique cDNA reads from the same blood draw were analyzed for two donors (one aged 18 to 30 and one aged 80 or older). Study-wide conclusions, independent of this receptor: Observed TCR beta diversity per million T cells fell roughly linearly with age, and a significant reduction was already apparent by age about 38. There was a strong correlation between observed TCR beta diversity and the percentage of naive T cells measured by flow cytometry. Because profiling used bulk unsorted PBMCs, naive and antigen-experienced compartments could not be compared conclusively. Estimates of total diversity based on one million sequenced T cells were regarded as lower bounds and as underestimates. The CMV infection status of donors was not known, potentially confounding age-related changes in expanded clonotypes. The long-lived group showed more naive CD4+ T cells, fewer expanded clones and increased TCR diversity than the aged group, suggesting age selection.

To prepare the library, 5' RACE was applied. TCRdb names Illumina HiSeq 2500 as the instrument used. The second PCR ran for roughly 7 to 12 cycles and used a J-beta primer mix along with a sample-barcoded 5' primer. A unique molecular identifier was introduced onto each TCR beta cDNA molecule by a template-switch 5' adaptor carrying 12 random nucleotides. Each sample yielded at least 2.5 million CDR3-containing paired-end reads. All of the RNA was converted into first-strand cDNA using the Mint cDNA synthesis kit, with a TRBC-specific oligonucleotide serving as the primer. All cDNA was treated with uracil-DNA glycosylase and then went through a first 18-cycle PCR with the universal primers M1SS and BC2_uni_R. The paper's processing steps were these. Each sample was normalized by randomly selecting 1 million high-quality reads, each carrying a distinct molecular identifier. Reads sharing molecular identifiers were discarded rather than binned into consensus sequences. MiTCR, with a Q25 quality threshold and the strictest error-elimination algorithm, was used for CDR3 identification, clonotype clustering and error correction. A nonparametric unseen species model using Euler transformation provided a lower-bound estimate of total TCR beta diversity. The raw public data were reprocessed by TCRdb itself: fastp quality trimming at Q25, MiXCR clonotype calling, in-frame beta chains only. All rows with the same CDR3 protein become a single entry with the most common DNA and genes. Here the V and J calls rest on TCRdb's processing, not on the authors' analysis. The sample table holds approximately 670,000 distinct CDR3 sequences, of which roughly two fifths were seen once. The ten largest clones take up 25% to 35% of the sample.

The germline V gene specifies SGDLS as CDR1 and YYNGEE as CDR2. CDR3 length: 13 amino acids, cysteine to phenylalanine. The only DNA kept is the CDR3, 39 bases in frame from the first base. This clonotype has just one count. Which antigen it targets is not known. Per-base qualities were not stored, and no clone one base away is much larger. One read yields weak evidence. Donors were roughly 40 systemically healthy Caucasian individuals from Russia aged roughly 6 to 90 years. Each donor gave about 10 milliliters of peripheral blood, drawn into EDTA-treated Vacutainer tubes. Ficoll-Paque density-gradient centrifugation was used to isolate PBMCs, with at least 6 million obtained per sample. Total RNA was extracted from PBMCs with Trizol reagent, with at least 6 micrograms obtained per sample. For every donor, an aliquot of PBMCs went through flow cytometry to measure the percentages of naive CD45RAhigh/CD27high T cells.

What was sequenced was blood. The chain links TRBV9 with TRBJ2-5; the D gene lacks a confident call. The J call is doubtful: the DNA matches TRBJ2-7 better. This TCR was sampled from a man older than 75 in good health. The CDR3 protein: CASSLKSPGEQYF. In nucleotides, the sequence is TGTGCCAGCAGCCTCAAGTCCCCGGGCGAGCAGTACTTC.